This passage covers 13 T cell receptor beta chains from one sample sequenced in a study of blood T cell repertoires in COVID-19. Produced via immunoSEQ multiplex PCR; TCRdb's table is partial and in-frame only. The table shows hundreds of thousands of clones, with more than 80% occurring only once. Material for sequencing was PBMCs or T cells enriched from blood (not recorded which). These receptors came from a man aged 30 to 45 who had recovered from COVID-19.

V is TRBV2 and J is TRBJ1-5; 7 bases line up with TRBD1. Germline loops: CDR1 SNHLY, CDR2 FYNNEI. The length of the CDR3 is 14 residues. Trimming cost V 6 bases and J 4 bases; bases outside gene matches: 6. CDR3 residues: CASRKQGPNQPQHF. DNA for the CDR3: TGTGCCAGCAGGAAACAGGGGCCTAATCAGCCCCAGCATTTT.

The chain carries TRBV3-1 (or the pseudogene TRBV3-2) and TRBJ1-3, with TRBD1 as a possible D gene (5 bases). Germline values: CDR1 LGHDT, CDR2 YNNKEL (reference sequence). Trimming took off 6 bases at V and 6 bases at J, with 21 bases between the two ends. The CDR3 runs 16 residues. CDR3 nucleotide sequence: TGTGCCAGCAGTATAACATTCGTTGGAGGGGAAAACACCATATATTTT. Translated: CASSITFVGGENTIYF.

The J gene is TRBJ2-7, the V gene TRBV20-1, with D perhaps TRBD2 (5 bases). Germline V gives CDR1 DFQATT, CDR2 SNEGSKA (reference sequence). CDR3 length equals 11 residues. Trimming pared 5 bases from V and 6 bases from J, leaving 11 bases between. The CDR3 DNA reads as TGCAGTGCTTCCCCGGACTCCGAGCAGTACTTC. Amino acid sequence: CSASPDSEQYF.

The chain employs TRBV27 and TRBJ2-3; D gene unclear. The CDR3 has 12 amino acids. Germline loops: CDR1 MNHEY, CDR2 SMNVEV (reference sequence). V gave up 4 bases and J gave up 4 bases, with 6 bases separating them. DNA of the CDR3: TGTGCCAGCAGTTCCCTATCAGATACGCAGTATTTT. Translated: CASSSLSDTQYF.

V usage is TRBV28 and J usage is TRBJ1-2, with 8 nucleotides matching TRBD1. Germline CDR1 reads MDHEN; CDR2 reads SYDVKM. Losses at the gene ends were 2 bases for V and 3 bases for J; bases not matched to a gene: 2. The CDR3 length is 14 residues. The CDR3, as DNA: TGTGCCAGCAGTTTAGACAGGGGATACTATGGCTACACCTTC. Protein: CASSLDRGYYGYTF.

J is TRBJ2-3 and V is TRBV15; TRBD2 matches at 7 bases. The germline gives CDR1 LNHNV, CDR2 YYDKDF (reference sequence). This CDR3 has 15 amino acids. After removal of 0 bases from V and 3 bases from J, the junction contained 3 bases not matched to a gene. CDR3 sequence: CATSRDLAVTDTQYF. The CDR3 DNA reads as TGTGCCACCAGCAGAGATCTAGCGGTTACAGATACGCAGTATTTT.

The V and J genes are TRBV10-3 and TRBJ2-1; TRBD2 is a possible D gene (6 bases). Trimming pared 7 bases from V and 8 bases from J, leaving 18 bases between. The V gene's germline CDR1 is ENHRY and CDR2 SYGVKD. There are 14 residues in the CDR3. Here the CDR3 DNA reads TGTGCCATCAACCGGGACTCAAGTTGGGATGAGCAGTTCTTC. It translates to CAINRDSSWDEQFF.

The chain couples TRBV18 to TRBJ2-1; the D is unclear. This CDR3 is built from 17 residues. Per germline, CDR1 KGHSH and CDR2 LQKENI. Trimming stripped 0 bases from V and 0 bases from J, with 12 bases between. DNA of the CDR3: TGTGCCAGCTCACCACCGATTTCGGGTACCTCCTACAATGAGCAGTTCTTC. It encodes CASSPPISGTSYNEQFF.

This chain uses TRBV12-5 with TRBJ2-7; D perhaps matches TRBD2 (6 bases). With 0 bases removed from V and 1 base from J, the gap between germline ends came to 10 bases. The CDR3 spans 15 residues. CDR1 and CDR2 (germline): LGHNT, FRNRAP. Here the CDR3 reads CASGLVGGLSYEQYF. For the CDR3, the DNA is TGTGCTAGTGGTTTGGTCGGGGGACTTTCCTACGAGCAGTACTTC.

The rearrangement links TRBV6-5 to TRBJ1-2, with D hard to call. Germline CDR1 is MNHEY and CDR2 is SVGAGI. The CDR3 is made up of 14 amino acids. The V end was cut by 0 bases, the J end by 1 base, with 6 bases between. The CDR3, as DNA: TGTGCCAGCAGTTACTCTGAGGTTAACTATGGCTACACCTTC. Protein sequence: CASSYSEVNYGYTF.

This clone was picked up one time. The chain has TRBV5-1 and TRBJ2-7; D might be TRBD2 (5 bases). Germline CDR1 is SGHRS and CDR2 is YFSETQ. V dropped 4 bases and J dropped 5 bases, with 13 bases sitting between them. CDR3 length: 13 amino acids. CDR3 nucleotide sequence: TGCGCCAGCAGCCCCAACGGGGAGCACGAGCAGTACTTC. It encodes CASSPNGEHEQYF.

This sequence joins TRBV18 and TRBJ2-7, with 8 bases identical to TRBD1. The germline gives CDR1 KGHSH, CDR2 LQKENI. The CDR3 spans 14 residues. The V and J ends lost 4 bases and 3 bases, in that order; junction bases with no gene match: 5. CDR3 bases: TGTGCCAGCTCACGACCGGGACAGGACTACGAGCAGTACTTC. Translated, it gives CASSRPGQDYEQYF.

The gene calls are TRBV4-1 and TRBJ2-1; 12 bases agree with TRBD2. Germline CDR1 is MGHRA and CDR2 is YSYEKL. Losses at the gene ends were 1 base for V and 8 bases for J; bases not matched to a gene: 6. CDR3 size: 16 residues. The DNA of the CDR3 is TGCGCCAGCAGCCAAGGACTAGCGGGAGATGCGTATGAGCAGTTCTTC. Translating it yields CASSQGLAGDAYEQFF.